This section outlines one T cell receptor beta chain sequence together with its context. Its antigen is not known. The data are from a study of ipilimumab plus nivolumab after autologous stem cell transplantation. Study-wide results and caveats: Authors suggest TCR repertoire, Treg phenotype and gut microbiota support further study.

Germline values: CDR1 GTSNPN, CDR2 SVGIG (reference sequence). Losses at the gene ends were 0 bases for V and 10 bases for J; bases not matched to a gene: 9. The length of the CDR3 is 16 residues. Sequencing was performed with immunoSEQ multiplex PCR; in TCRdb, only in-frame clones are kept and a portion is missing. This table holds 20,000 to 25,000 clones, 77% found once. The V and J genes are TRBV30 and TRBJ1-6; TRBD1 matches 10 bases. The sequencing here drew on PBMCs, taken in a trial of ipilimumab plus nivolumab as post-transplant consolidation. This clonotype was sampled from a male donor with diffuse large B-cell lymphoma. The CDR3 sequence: CAWSVLRDRGGSPLHF. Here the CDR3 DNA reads TGTGCCTGGAGTGTACTCCGGGACAGGGGTGGGTCACCCCTCCACTTT.